These 10 T cell receptor beta chains were all obtained from the same sample, sequenced in a study of blood T cell repertoires in COVID-19 (dated by TCRdb to 2020 to 2021). Library preparation was by the immunoSEQ multiplex PCR assay. TCRdb took over this immuneACCESS table, retaining in-frame rearrangements with V and J assigned. Such tables are incomplete; in checked studies, under half of the missing clones stem from an unresolved V gene, and the remainder is unexplained. The sample table records 190,000 or so clones; less than 90% of these occur just once. The top ten hold about 0.72% of the sample. Sequencing used peripheral blood. The receptors shown here come from a woman aged 70-85 years with acute or convalescent COVID-19.

This chain connects TRBV7-8 to TRBJ1-6; D is undetermined. V lost 1 base and J 9 bases, leaving 10 bases between the germline ends. Germline values: CDR1 SGHVS, CDR2 FQNEAQ. The CDR3 covers 14 residues. The CDR3 DNA reads as TGTGCCAGCAGCTTAGAGATTGTGAGTTCACCCCTCCACTTT. Its protein is CASSLEIVSSPLHF.

V usage is TRBV5-5 and J usage is TRBJ1-1; D is perhaps TRBD1 (6 bases). Germline lookup yields CDR1 SGHKS and CDR2 YYEKEE (reference sequence). This CDR3 comprises 15 residues. The V end was cut by 3 bases, the J end by 1 base, with 13 bases between. Written as DNA, the CDR3 is TGTGCCAGCAGCTATGGGGTCAGGGGGAACACTGAAGCTTTCTTT. This gives the protein CASSYGVRGNTEAFF. Full variable domain (outside the CDR3, taken from reference TRBV5-5 and TRBJ1-1): DAGVTQSPTHLIKTRGQQVTLRCSPISGHKSVSWYQQVLGQGPQFIFQYYEKEERGRGNFPDRFSARQFPNYSSELNVNALLLGDSALYLCASSYGVRGNTEAFFGQGTRLTVV.

V is TRBV7-9 and J is TRBJ2-7, with TRBD1 identical over 8 bases. The J segment lost 7 bases and the V segment lost 0 bases, leaving 11 bases of the junction unmatched. Per the germline V gene, CDR1 is SEHNR and CDR2 is FQNEAQ (reference sequence). The CDR3 is made up of 16 amino acids. DNA for the CDR3: TGTGCCAGCAGCTTAGCAGCGCCAGGGGGCAAGGTAGAGCAGTACTTC. Translation: CASSLAAPGGKVEQYF.

The rearrangement uses TRBV6-2 or TRBV6-3 and TRBJ2-7, with D tentatively TRBD1 (7 bases). This CDR3 spans 15 amino acids. V was clipped by 5 bases and J by 12 bases, with 26 bases between them. From germline, CDR1 is MNHEY and CDR2 SVGEGT. The CDR3 protein is CASSLSGGLSRGRYF. CDR3 in DNA: TGTGCCAGCAGTCTTAGCGGCGGTCTCTCAAGGGGGCGGTACTTC.

This clone has only one observation. The chain is built from TRBV12-3 or TRBV12-4 and TRBJ1-6; D not certain. CDR3 length: 13 amino acids. V lost 7 bases and J 6 bases, leaving 10 bases between the germline ends. The chain's CDR3 is CASKANSNSPLHF. The CDR3 bases are TGTGCCAGCAAAGCGAACTCTAATTCACCCCTCCACTTT.

The V and J genes are TRBV19 and TRBJ2-7; no definite D call. The CDR3 is made up of 14 amino acids. Looked up from germline, CDR1 is LNHDA and CDR2 is SQIVND (reference sequence). V lost 3 bases and J lost 6, with 15 bases in between. CDR3 nucleotides: TGTGCCAGTAGTATTGAAGGTATCTCGGGCGAGCAGTACTTC. Translation gives CASSIEGISGEQYF.

This clone was seen just once. V usage is TRBV12-3 or TRBV12-4 and J usage is TRBJ2-7; D possibly corresponds to TRBD2 (6 bases). The CDR3 is 13 amino acids. The germline V and J ends were trimmed by 5 bases and 3 bases, with 11 bases remaining between them. In nucleotides, the CDR3 is TGTGCCAGCAGTCGGGACTTGTTCTACGAGCAGTACTTC. As protein: CASSRDLFYEQYF.

V and J are TRBV6-2 or TRBV6-3 and TRBJ1-5; possible D gene TRBD1, 6 bases. The length of the CDR3 is 16 residues. Germline V CDR1 and CDR2: MNHEY, SVGEGT. Trimming shortened V by 2 bases and J by 2 bases, and 13 bases separated the two germline ends. CDR3 DNA: TGTGCCAGCAGTTACCGGGGGGCAAGTGGCAATCAGCCCCAGCATTTT. It codes for CASSYRGASGNQPQHF.

The V call is TRBV12-5, the J call TRBJ2-2, with TRBD2 identical over 7 bases. CDR3 length: 18 residues. Unmatched junction bases numbered 10, after V lost 3 bases and J lost 0 bases. Germline CDR1 is LGHNT and CDR2 is FRNRAP. The CDR3 sequence is CASGLGAGVSPNTGELFF. The CDR3 DNA is TGTGCTAGTGGTTTAGGGGCGGGAGTGAGCCCGAACACCGGGGAGCTGTTTTTT. The full variable domain, in which reference TRBV12-5 and TRBJ2-2 provide the parts outside the CDR3, is DARVTQTPRHKVTEMGQEVTMRCQPILGHNTVFWYRQTMMQGLELLAYFRNRAPLDDSGMPKDRFSAEMPDATLATLKIQPSEPRDSAVYFCASGLGAGVSPNTGELFFGEGSRLTVL.

This chain uses TRBV5-6 with TRBJ2-1; the match to TRBD2 covers 12 bases. With V trimmed by 3 bases and J by 4 bases, 5 bases remained unmatched. This CDR3 comprises 16 residues. Germline V gives CDR1 SGHDT, CDR2 YYEEEE. CDR3 sequence: CASSSGTSGLYNEQFF. The CDR3 DNA sequence: TGTGCCAGCAGCTCCGGGACTAGCGGGCTATACAATGAGCAGTTCTTC.